This T cell receptor (beta chain) was sequenced in a study of blood T cell repertoires in COVID-19. V was trimmed by 3 bases and J by 3 bases, leaving 12 bases between them. This CDR3 has 14 residues. CDR1 is LGHDT and CDR2 is YNNKEL in the germline V gene (reference sequence). Study members were between about 18 and 95 years old and lived in some 22 US regions. Clones were sequenced by immunoSEQ multiplex PCR, and TCRdb holds only the in-frame ones, with some missing. The sample holds more than 250,000 clones; 88% are singletons and the top ten take roughly 1.2%. Sequencing was done on a sample of PBMCs or T cells enriched from blood (not recorded which). This chain links TRBV3-1 (or the pseudogene TRBV3-2) with TRBJ2-7, with D perhaps TRBD2 (5 bases). This TCR derives from a woman between 40 and 55 years old with acute COVID-19. CDR3 sequence (DNA): TGTGCCAGCAGCCAGGGGATTGAGGGCTACGAGCAGTACGTC. This gives the protein CASSQGIEGYEQYV.